This T cell receptor beta chain was identified during a study of cytomegalovirus exposure and HLA in healthy donors. Study overall: Earlier findings included approximately 120 million unique TCR beta sequences obtained from 150 million to 200 million T cells. Genotyping of more than 300 donors showed that 80% to 85% belonged to the Caucasian-associated ancestry cluster.

To note about this clone: Its antigen is not known.

The PCR employed 60 Vbeta primers together with 13 Jbeta primers. Sequencing was performed with immunoSEQ multiplex PCR; in TCRdb, only in-frame clones are kept and a portion is missing. The sample records 90,000 to 100,000 clones, more than 70% being singletons. Study-wide results and caveats: Available immune exposure information was restricted to CMV serostatus only.

The CDR3 covers 13 residues. The V end was cut by 5 bases, the J end by 0 bases, with 5 bases between. The germline V gene has CDR1 SGHTA and CDR2 FQGNSA. The material sequenced was PBMCs. This sequence originates from a female donor in good health and CMV-seronegative. The chain couples TRBV7-2 to TRBJ2-1; D unclear. CDR3 in amino acids: CASSPGSYNEQFF. CDR3 in DNA: TGTGCCAGCAGCCCCGGCTCCTACAATGAGCAGTTCTTC.